The 27 T cell receptor beta chains presented below share a single source sample, sequenced in a study of graft-versus-host responses after intestinal transplantation. Some clones are missing from TCRdb's copy, which holds only in-frame ones; the method was immunoSEQ multiplex PCR. The profile covers about 28,000 clones, with about four fifths appearing a single time and 15% to 20% taken by the ten largest. Which antigens these TCRs recognize remains unknown. Sequencing used unstimulated CD8+ T cells sorted from spleen or lymph node cells, obtained before intestinal transplant. These receptors originate from a human donor who received an intestinal transplant.

V gene TRBV6-4 combines with J gene TRBJ1-1; the D gene is possibly TRBD1 (6 bases). Germline CDR1 MRHNA, CDR2 SNTAGT. Trimming took 10 bases from V and 3 from J, leaving 21 bases between them. The CDR3 sequence is 15 residues long. CDR3 amino acids: CATIGGGRQDTEAFF. The CDR3 nucleotides are TGTGCCACCATAGGGGGGGGTCGACAGGACACTGAAGCTTTCTTT.

This clone was found once. The chain links TRBV19 to TRBJ2-7; possibly TRBD1 for D (5 bases). Between the trimmed V and J ends, which lost 3 bases and 5 bases, there was a span of 11 bases. In germline, CDR1 is LNHDA, CDR2 SQIVND (reference sequence). The CDR3 has 13 residues. The CDR3 is CASSMTAWDEQYF. The CDR3 nucleotides read TGTGCCAGTAGTATGACAGCCTGGGACGAGCAGTACTTC.

The CDR3 sequence is CASSQDLAGNLYEQYF. DNA of the CDR3: TGCGCCAGCAGCCAAGATTTAGCGGGGAATCTCTACGAGCAGTACTTC. This chain uses TRBV4-1 with TRBJ2-7, with TRBD2 matching over 8 bases. CDR1 and CDR2 from the germline V gene are MGHRA and YSYEKL. The CDR3 loop spans 16 amino acids. V shed 0 bases and J 3 bases; nucleotides not matched to a gene: 7.

The chain links TRBV27 to TRBJ2-7; D possibly corresponds to TRBD1 (5 bases). Trimming removed 2 bases at V and 3 bases at J, with 11 bases between. Germline V gene lookup returns CDR1 MNHEY and CDR2 SMNVEV (reference sequence). CDR3 length: 14 residues. The CDR3 DNA sequence: TGTGCCAGCAGTTTAAAAGGGGTCCTCTACGAGCAGTACTTC. Translated: CASSLKGVLYEQYF.

This sequence joins TRBV28 and TRBJ2-7; 7 nucleotides line up with TRBD1. There are 14 residues in the CDR3. With V trimmed by 3 bases and J by 1 base, 3 bases remained unmatched. CDR1 MDHEN and CDR2 SYDVKM come from the germline V gene. DNA of the CDR3: TGTGCCAGCAGTTTCGGGGACAGATCCTACGAGCAGTACTTC. It specifies CASSFGDRSYEQYF.

V and J are TRBV6-6 and TRBJ2-1; TRBD2 is a possible D gene (6 bases). V was shortened by 2 bases and J by 2 bases, with 13 bases between the two germline ends. This CDR3 is built from 16 residues. Germline lookup yields CDR1 MNHNY and CDR2 SVGAGI (reference sequence). The DNA of the CDR3 is TGTGCCAGCAGTTACGGCACAGCGGGTACCTACAATGAGCAGTTCTTC. It is translated as CASSYGTAGTYNEQFF.

This rearrangement joins TRBV4-1 to TRBJ2-2; 9 bases match TRBD2. The CDR3 has 15 residues. V dropped 1 base and J dropped 6; count of bases not matched to a gene: 3. Per germline, CDR1 MGHRA and CDR2 YSYEKL. Here the CDR3 reads CASSQVAGAPGELFF. CDR3 bases: TGCGCCAGCAGCCAAGTAGCGGGAGCCCCCGGGGAGCTGTTTTTT.

V usage is TRBV5-1 and J usage is TRBJ2-7; D is perhaps TRBD1 (5 bases). The germline V gene has CDR1 SGHRS and CDR2 YFSETQ. V dropped 0 bases and J dropped 3 bases, with 10 bases sitting between them. This CDR3 is 14 amino acids long. CDR3 bases: TGCGCCAGCAGCTTGGCCGGCAGGGTCTACGAGCAGTACTTC. This sequence encodes CASSLAGRVYEQYF.

This clone was seen a single time. The rearrangement uses TRBV28 and TRBJ2-1; TRBD1 aligns across 7 bases. The CDR3 length is 14 residues. With 5 bases clipped from V and 5 bases from J, the junction kept 6 bases outside the gene matches. Germline V lookup: CDR1 MDHEN, CDR2 SYDVKM. The CDR3 DNA reads as TGTGCCAGCAGTAGGATCGACAGGGACAATGAGCAGTTCTTC. Protein product: CASSRIDRDNEQFF.

The V call is TRBV7-9, the J call TRBJ2-7; D is possibly TRBD2 (5 bases). Germline V gene sequence: CDR1 SEHNR, CDR2 FQNEAQ (reference sequence). V lost 5 bases, J lost 1 base, and 15 bases lay in between. The CDR3 is made up of 15 amino acids. CDR3 in amino acids: CASSHAPTKSYEQYF. The CDR3 DNA reads TGTGCCAGCAGCCACGCTCCGACTAAATCCTACGAGCAGTACTTC.

The rearrangement links TRBV5-4 to TRBJ2-3, with a possible D match to TRBD2 (6 bases). Germline assignment: CDR1 SGHNT and CDR2 YYREEE (reference sequence). Between the trimmed V and J ends, which lost 0 bases and 0 bases, there was a span of 8 bases. The CDR3 sequence is 15 residues long. CDR3 region: CASSLERVSTDTQYF. For the CDR3, the DNA is TGTGCCAGCAGCTTGGAGCGGGTTAGCACAGATACGCAGTATTTT.

The V call is TRBV5-1, the J call TRBJ2-1, with 9 bases that match TRBD2. V was clipped by 5 bases and J by 8 bases; unmatched bases: 11. The CDR3 is 15 residues long. CDR1 and CDR2 (germline): SGHRS, YFSETQ. The CDR3 reads CASRLRAGGPHEQFF. The CDR3 nucleotides are TGCGCCAGCAGGTTGCGGGCGGGGGGGCCCCATGAGCAGTTCTTC.

The rearrangement uses TRBV19 and TRBJ2-7; D might be TRBD1 (6 bases). V lost 5 bases to trimming and J lost 7 bases, with 30 bases between them. This CDR3 spans 18 amino acids. Germline V gene lookup returns CDR1 LNHDA and CDR2 SQIVND (reference sequence). In DNA form, the CDR3 reads TGTGCCAGTAGTCCCGGGACAAAAACCGGGACCCCCGTTGGGGAGCAGTACTTC. Encoded protein: CASSPGTKTGTPVGEQYF.

The chain recombines TRBV7-2 with TRBJ2-3, with 11 bases fitting TRBD2. The CDR3 has 15 residues. J lost 3 bases, V lost 4 bases, and 3 bases had no gene match. Germline values: CDR1 SGHTA, CDR2 FQGNSA. Here the CDR3 reads CASSSGLAVTDTQYF. CDR3 DNA sequence: TGTGCCAGCAGCTCGGGACTAGCGGTAACAGATACGCAGTATTTT.

This sequence joins TRBV19 and TRBJ2-1; 7 bases line up with TRBD2. After removal of 3 bases from V and 1 base from J, the junction contained 9 bases not matched to a gene. There are 17 residues in the CDR3. Germline assignment: CDR1 LNHDA and CDR2 SQIVND (reference sequence). This CDR3 reads CASSIDGGRTSYNEQFF. CDR3 nucleotides: TGTGCCAGTAGTATCGACGGCGGGAGAACATCCTACAATGAGCAGTTCTTC.

The chain recombines TRBV7-9 with TRBJ2-3; 7 bases are a match to TRBD2. This CDR3 has 17 amino acids. J lost 0 bases, V lost 1 base, and 7 bases had no gene match. CDR1 is SEHNR, CDR2 FQNEAQ, per germline (reference sequence). CDR3 nucleotides: TGTGCCAGCAGCTTAGTTCCCTCGGGACTAAGCACAGATACGCAGTATTTT. As protein: CASSLVPSGLSTDTQYF. Together with reference TRBV7-9 and TRBJ2-3, the CDR3 gives the full variable domain: DTGVSQNPRHKITKRGQNVTFRCDPISEHNRLYWYRQTLGQGPEFLTYFQNEAQLEKSRLLSDRFSAERPKGSFSTLEIQRTEQGDSAMYLCASSLVPSGLSTDTQYFGPGTRLTVL.

The chain joins TRBV5-1 to TRBJ1-6, with 7 bases aligning to TRBD1. This CDR3 is 14 amino acids long. The V and J ends lost 6 bases and 9 bases, in that order; junction bases with no gene match: 9. Germline loops: CDR1 SGHRS, CDR2 YFSETQ. CDR3 sequence reads: CASMIGTVGSPLHF. CDR3 nucleotide sequence: TGCGCCAGCATGATAGGGACAGTCGGTTCACCCCTCCACTTT.

Many counts were recorded for this clone. The chain carries TRBV6-6 and TRBJ2-5; D may be TRBD2 (6 bases). This CDR3 is built from 14 residues. V was shortened by 5 bases and J by 4 bases, with 14 bases between the two germline ends. Looked up from germline, CDR1 is MNHNY and CDR2 is SVGAGI (reference sequence). CDR3 coding DNA: TGTGCCAGCAGTCCGGCCCCGGGGGTAGAGACCCAGTACTTC. Its translation is CASSPAPGVETQYF.

The chain employs TRBV6-1 and TRBJ2-3; D is unresolved. From germline, CDR1 is MNHNS and CDR2 SASEGT. This CDR3 region has 16 residues. The germline V and J ends were trimmed by 2 bases and 0 bases, with 12 bases remaining between them. The CDR3 loop reads CASSEWRQTSTDTQYF. The DNA for the CDR3 is TGTGCCAGCAGTGAATGGCGACAAACAAGCACAGATACGCAGTATTTT.

This chain joins TRBV18 and TRBJ2-5; 7 bases agree with TRBD1. The CDR3 contains 14 residues. V shed 4 bases, J shed 3 bases, and the junction held 5 bases outside the gene matches. CDR1 KGHSH and CDR2 LQKENI come from the germline V gene. The CDR3 DNA sequence: TGTGCCAGCTCACTAAGGGGGACAGAAGAGACCCAGTACTTC. Protein: CASSLRGTEETQYF.

The chain employs TRBV4-1 and TRBJ2-1; 12 bases align to TRBD2. V shed 3 bases, J shed 6 bases, and the junction held 6 bases outside the gene matches. Germline V gene sequence: CDR1 MGHRA, CDR2 YSYEKL. The CDR3 length is 16 residues. CDR3 in amino acids: CASSQEGLAGINEQFF. In nucleotides, the CDR3 is TGCGCCAGCAGCCAGGAGGGACTAGCGGGTATCAATGAGCAGTTCTTC.

J is TRBJ1-2 and V is TRBV6-1; D perhaps matches TRBD1 (6 bases). There are 15 residues in the CDR3. V was shortened by 6 bases and J by 0 bases, with 14 bases between the two germline ends. Germline V lookup: CDR1 MNHNS, CDR2 SASEGT. Here the CDR3 reads CASSQRDISNYGYTF. DNA for the CDR3: TGTGCCAGCAGCCAGCGGGACATATCTAACTATGGCTACACCTTC.

In its sample, this clone was seen once. The V call is TRBV4-1, the J call TRBJ2-3; D uncertain. The CDR3 consists of 13 residues. The ends were cut back, 1 base at V and 5 bases at J, with 7 bases in the middle. CDR1 MGHRA and CDR2 YSYEKL come from the germline V gene. The chain's CDR3 is CASSQVPRDTQYF. The CDR3 DNA follows: TGCGCCAGCAGCCAAGTTCCGCGAGATACGCAGTATTTT.

V is TRBV27 and J is TRBJ2-3; 7 nucleotides agree with TRBD2. V dropped 3 bases and J dropped 2; count of bases not matched to a gene: 5. The germline CDR1 and CDR2 sequences are MNHEY and SMNVEV (reference sequence). This CDR3 is 15 amino acids long. CDR3 sequence reads: CASSFQRGHTDTQYF. CDR3 DNA sequence: TGTGCCAGCAGTTTCCAGCGGGGCCACACAGATACGCAGTATTTT.

CDR3: CASSELQDATDTQYF. The CDR3 DNA reads as TGTGCCAGCAGTGAACTACAGGATGCCACAGATACGCAGTATTTT. This sequence joins TRBV25-1 and TRBJ2-3; D is possibly TRBD1 (5 bases). The germline V and J ends were trimmed by 2 bases and 2 bases, with 11 bases remaining between them. The CDR3 extends over 15 amino acids. The germline gives CDR1 MGHDK, CDR2 SYGVNS.

This chain connects TRBV25-1 to TRBJ2-1; 14 bases map to TRBD2. V lost 8 bases to trimming and J lost 10 bases; unmatched junction nucleotides: 10. This CDR3 comprises 15 residues. Germline V CDR1 and CDR2: MGHDK, SYGVNS. The CDR3 nucleotides read TGTGCCAGCTCCCCCGGACTAGCGGGAGGTAAAGAGCAGTTCTTC. Its translation is CASSPGLAGGKEQFF.

The chain has TRBV11-2 and TRBJ2-3; perhaps TRBD2 as D (5 bases). V dropped 1 base and J dropped 6 bases, with 14 bases sitting between them. This CDR3 is built from 15 residues. Germline V gene lookup returns CDR1 SGHAT and CDR2 FQNNGV. CDR3 residues: CASSLVASSGDTQYF. The DNA for the CDR3 is TGTGCCAGCAGCTTAGTAGCGTCTTCTGGGGATACGCAGTATTTT.